This T cell receptor (beta chain) was identified during a study of blood T cells in healthy people across ages (dated by TCRdb to the mid-2010s). About the investigation overall: Template switching captured roughly one uniquely barcoded TCR beta cDNA molecule per two T cells in model experiments. Age-related changes in TCR beta repertoire diversity were measured in the study by deep sequencing normalized with unique cDNA molecular identifiers. The study analyzed two additional independent replicas of 1 million unique cDNA reads from the same blood draw for two donors, one aged 18 to 30 and one aged 80 or older. Four age groups were formed from the donors: young (average roughly 16 years), middle-aged (around 40), aged (about 68) and long-lived (roughly 81). To avoid experimental bias, donors of different ages were randomly spread across the sequencing lanes.

The library was generated by 5' RACE. Sequenced on an Illumina HiSeq 2500. The second PCR ran for roughly 6 to 11 cycles and used a J-beta primer mix along with a sample-barcoded 5' primer. A template-switch 5' adaptor carrying 12 random nucleotides introduced a unique molecular identifier onto each TCR beta cDNA molecule. Each sample yielded at least 2.5 million CDR3-containing paired-end reads. First-strand cDNA synthesis was performed from all RNA using the Mint cDNA synthesis kit, with priming by a TRBC-specific oligonucleotide. All cDNA was treated with uracil-DNA glycosylase and then went through a first 18-cycle PCR with the universal primers M1SS and BC2_uni_R. The authors' analysis ran thus. Normalization of each sample was performed by random selection of 1 million high-quality reads, each carrying a distinct molecular identifier. Instead of being binned into consensus sequences, reads that shared molecular identifiers were thrown out. CDR3 identification, clonotype clustering and error correction used MiTCR with a Q25 quality threshold and the strictest error-elimination algorithm. Lower-bound total TCR beta diversity was estimated with a nonparametric unseen species model using Euler transformation. In-frame beta chains were kept once TCRdb had trimmed the public reads at Q25 with fastp and called clones with MiXCR. Each CDR3 protein appears once, grouped with its most common genes and DNA. The authors' filters were not applied to this entry. A total of 580,000 or so distinct CDR3 sequences appear in this sample, roughly 48% of them only once. About 22% of the sample goes to the ten largest clones.

As regards this clonotype: Its antigen is currently not known. No quality values exist for individual bases; no much larger clone is one base distant.

At the junction V is shortened by 4 bases and J by 1 base, with 10 bases in between. From its cysteine to its phenylalanine, the CDR3 spans 14 amino acids. The CDR3 DNA has 42 bases and is translated from base 1. For CDR1 and CDR2, the germline V gene (reference sequence) lists SEHNR and FQNEAQ. The donors were roughly 40 Caucasian individuals from Russia, aged 6 to 90 years, who were systemically healthy. Each donor gave 8 to 10 milliliters of peripheral blood, drawn into EDTA-treated Vacutainer tubes. PBMCs were isolated by Ficoll-Paque density-gradient centrifugation, with at least 7 million obtained per sample. Trizol reagent was used to extract total RNA from PBMCs, with at least 5.5 micrograms per sample. For every donor, flow cytometry on a PBMC aliquot measured the percentage of naive CD45RAhigh/CD27high T cells. Results and caveats for the whole study, not just this receptor: The long-lived group showed more naive CD4+ T cells, fewer expanded clones and increased TCR diversity than the aged group, suggesting age selection. Observed TCR beta diversity per million T cells fell roughly linearly with age, and a significant reduction was already apparent by age roughly 40. The CMV infection status of donors was not known, potentially confounding age-related changes in expanded clonotypes. Observed TCR beta diversity correlated strongly with the percentage of naive T cells measured by flow cytometry. Conclusive comparison of naive and antigen-experienced compartments was prevented by the profiling of bulk unsorted PBMCs. Estimates of total diversity based on one million sequenced T cells were considered lower bounds and underestimates.

This TCR derives from a man older than 75 in good health. This chain joins TRBV7-9 to TRBJ1-1; a tentative D call is TRBD1 (6 bases match). Sequencing input: blood. The CDR3 reads CASSYGGQNTEAFF. Here is the DNA: TGTGCCAGCAGCTATGGGGGCCAGAACACTGAAGCTTTCTTT.